The clone carrying this T cell receptor beta chain was seen a handful of times. The germline V gene has CDR1 SGHRS and CDR2 YFSETQ. V lost 9 bases, J lost 0 bases, and 10 bases lay in between. The CDR3 is 13 residues long. Sequenced by immunoSEQ multiplex PCR; TCRdb stores in-frame clones only, minus some. The table shows 70,000 to 90,000 clones, with around 90% occurring only once. This sample stems from a study of control samples from healthy donors and cancer patients. This chain links TRBV5-1 with TRBJ2-1, with a weak D call TRBD2 (6 bases). Material for sequencing was PBMCs. This TCR came from an older woman with head and neck cancer. The CDR3 spells CATRRDSYNEQFF. The CDR3 DNA follows: TGCGCCACCAGGAGGGACTCCTACAATGAGCAGTTCTTC. Supplemented by reference TRBV5-1 and TRBJ2-1, the full variable domain reads KAGVTQTPRYLIKTRGQQVTLSCSPISGHRSVSWYQQTPGQGLQFLFEYFSETQRNKGNFPGRFSGRQFSNSRSEMNVSTLELGDSALYLCATRRDSYNEQFFGPGTRLTVL.